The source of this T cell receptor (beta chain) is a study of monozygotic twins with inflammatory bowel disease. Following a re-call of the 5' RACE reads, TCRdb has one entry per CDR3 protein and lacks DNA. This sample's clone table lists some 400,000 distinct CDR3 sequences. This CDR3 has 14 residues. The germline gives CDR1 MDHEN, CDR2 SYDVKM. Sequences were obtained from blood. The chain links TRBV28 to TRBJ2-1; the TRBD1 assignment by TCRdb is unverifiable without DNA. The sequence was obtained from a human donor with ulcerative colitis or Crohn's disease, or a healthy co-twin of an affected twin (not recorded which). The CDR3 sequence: CASSLPGGNNEQFF.